This entry describes one T cell receptor (beta chain). This table comes from immunoSEQ multiplex PCR, and its TCRdb copy is limited to in-frame clones, with some not included. Of over 70,000 clones in the sample, 75% to 90% were seen once. This entry belongs to a study of OX40 agonist ivuxolimab in advanced cancers. In germline, CDR1 is SNHLY, CDR2 FYNNEI. This CDR3 comprises 12 residues. The ends were cut back, 6 bases at V and 3 bases at J, with 8 bases in the middle. This sample comprised CD4+ or CD8+ T cells sorted from blood, obtained in a trial of the OX40 agonist ivuxolimab. The chain links TRBV2 to TRBJ1-2, with D tentatively TRBD1 (5 bases). The clonotype was recovered from an adult with an advanced solid tumor such as melanoma, head and neck, liver or kidney cancer. The CDR3 here is CASSQGYYGYTF. The CDR3 DNA reads TGTGCCAGCAGCCAGGGATACTATGGCTACACCTTC.